This passage covers 4 T cell receptor beta chains from one sample sequenced in a study of shared clonotypes between healthy human individuals. Libraries were prepared by immunoSEQ multiplex PCR; TCRdb keeps only in-frame clonotypes and omits some of them. This table has around 430,000 clones, about four fifths appearing once. Material: PBMCs. The receptors derive from a woman aged 35 to 49 in good health. Some clones in this sample may be carry-over from other donors' samples.

This clone was picked up a small number of times. The rearrangement links TRBV19 to TRBJ1-5; 9 nucleotides align to TRBD1. The germline gives CDR1 LNHDA, CDR2 SQIVND (reference sequence). CDR3 length equals 13 residues. Trimming at V came to 10 bases and at J to 7 bases, leaving 8 bases not matched to a gene. The CDR3 is CATGQGTHQPQHF. The CDR3 DNA follows: TGTGCCACCGGACAGGGGACCCACCAGCCCCAGCATTTT.

The genes are TRBV7-6 and TRBJ2-3; D unresolved. The CDR3 consists of 14 residues. From germline, CDR1 is SGHVS and CDR2 FNYEAQ. V was clipped by 6 bases and J by 4 bases, with 14 bases between them. CDR3 bases: TGTGCCAGCAGGGAATTAAAAGGTGCAGATACGCAGTATTTT. Translation gives CASRELKGADTQYF. The full variable domain, rest sourced from reference TRBV7-6 and TRBJ2-3, is GAGVSQSPRYKVTKRGQDVALRCDPISGHVSLYWYRQALGQGPEFLTYFNYEAQQDKSGLPNDRFSAERPEGSISTLTIQRTEQRDSAMYRCASRELKGADTQYFGPGTRLTVL.

The chain carries TRBV19 and TRBJ2-3; 9 bases align to TRBD2. CDR1 and CDR2 (germline): LNHDA, SQIVND (reference sequence). The CDR3 has 15 amino acids. With 1 base clipped from V and 4 bases from J, the junction kept 3 bases outside the gene matches. CDR3 loop: CASSIASGISDTQYF. The CDR3 DNA follows: TGTGCCAGTAGTATAGCTAGCGGGATCTCAGATACGCAGTATTTT.

Notes on this clone: The sample holds other DNA sequences that translate to the same CDR3. The chain joins TRBV5-4 to TRBJ2-7; unclear D gene. Trimming shortened V by 0 bases and J by 1 base, and 5 bases separated the two germline ends. Germline assignment: CDR1 SGHNT and CDR2 YYREEE (reference sequence). The CDR3 contains 13 residues. CDR3 nucleotide sequence: TGTGCCAGCAGCTTGGGTCAGTCCTACGAGCAGTACTTC. The encoded protein is CASSLGQSYEQYF.